The 30 T cell receptor beta chains below all came from one sample that was sequenced in a study of blood T cell repertoires in COVID-19. Assay used: immunoSEQ multiplex PCR; TCRdb lists only in-frame clones, some missing. The top ten hold about 2.5% of the sample, which has 120,000 to 150,000 clones, almost 90% seen once. Sequencing was performed on peripheral blood. The receptor source for this set is a human donor in a cohort sampled during active COVID-19.

The chain recombines TRBV29-1 with TRBJ2-7, with 8 bases matching TRBD2. V dropped 7 bases and J dropped 6; count of bases not matched to a gene: 14. Germline-derived CDR1 and CDR2 are SQVTM and ANQGSEA. The CDR3 covers 14 residues. CDR3 DNA sequence: TGCAGCGCCCTCGCCTACAGCGGGAGCCTCGAGCAGTACTTC. Protein sequence: CSALAYSGSLEQYF.

The rearrangement links TRBV6-6 to TRBJ1-6; 7 bases align to TRBD1. The germline CDR1 and CDR2 sequences are MNHNY and SVGAGI (reference sequence). The V gene end was trimmed by 0 bases and the J gene end by 8 bases; junction bases not matched to a gene: 7. This CDR3 region has 16 residues. The DNA for the CDR3 is TGTGCCAGCAGTTACTCGATGTCAGGGGGAGATTCACCCCTCCACTTT. Protein product: CASSYSMSGGDSPLHF.

The rearrangement uses TRBV5-6 and TRBJ2-1; D not resolved. This CDR3 contains 14 residues. V gave up 1 base and J gave up 1 base, with 6 bases separating them. Germline V gene lookup returns CDR1 SGHDT and CDR2 YYEEEE. CDR3 loop: CASSLPGSYNEQFF. CDR3 sequence (DNA): TGTGCCAGCAGCTTGCCGGGTTCCTACAATGAGCAGTTCTTC. Combining the CDR3 with reference TRBV5-6 and TRBJ2-1 gives the whole variable domain DAGVTQSPTHLIKTRGQQVTLRCSPKSGHDTVSWYQQALGQGPQFIFQYYEEEERQRGNFPDRFSGHQFPNYSSELNVNALLLGDSALYLCASSLPGSYNEQFFGPGTRLTVL.

The CDR3 sequence is CASSLSWGHEQFF. The CDR3 DNA follows: TGTGCCAGCAGCTTGTCTTGGGGGCATGAGCAGTTCTTC. V usage is TRBV7-9 and J usage is TRBJ2-1, with a weak D call TRBD1 (6 bases). Germline V gene data show CDR1 as SEHNR and CDR2 as FQNEAQ (reference sequence). This CDR3 contains 13 residues. Trimming removed 3 bases at V and 8 bases at J, with 11 bases between.

The chain couples TRBV28 to TRBJ2-5, with D possibly TRBD2 on 6 matching bases. The CDR3 loop spans 13 amino acids. V was cut by 3 bases and J by 5 bases, with 10 bases left in between. Germline V gene sequence: CDR1 MDHEN, CDR2 SYDVKM. In nucleotides, the CDR3 is TGTGCCAGCAGTTTTTTGGACTATGAGACCCAGTACTTC. Residues: CASSFLDYETQYF.

The chain carries TRBV4-2 and TRBJ2-5; tentatively, D is TRBD1 (6 bases). The CDR3 is made up of 16 amino acids. Germline loops: CDR1 LGHNA, CDR2 YNFKEQ. Trimming took off 4 bases at V and 5 bases at J, with 20 bases between the two ends. This CDR3 reads CASSLESRGNRETQYF. The CDR3 nucleotides read TGTGCCAGCAGCCTCGAGAGCAGGGGAAATCGTGAGACCCAGTACTTC.

This rearrangement joins TRBV10-3 to TRBJ1-2, with 9 bases matching TRBD1. This CDR3 contains 17 residues. Looked up from germline, CDR1 is ENHRY and CDR2 is SYGVKD. With 2 bases clipped from V and 6 bases from J, the junction kept 13 bases outside the gene matches. The chain's CDR3 is CAISETTGQGFLNGYTF. The DNA for the CDR3 is TGTGCCATCAGTGAGACGACGGGACAGGGTTTTTTGAATGGCTACACCTTC.

V usage is TRBV9 and J usage is TRBJ2-3, with TRBD2 identical over 9 bases. The J segment lost 4 bases and the V segment lost 3 bases, leaving 3 bases of the junction unmatched. Germline V gene lookup returns CDR1 SGDLS and CDR2 YYNGEE. The CDR3 is made up of 14 amino acids. CDR3 sequence (DNA): TGTGCCAGCAGCGCGAGACTAGCGGCAGATACGCAGTATTTT. This sequence encodes CASSARLAADTQYF. The full variable domain, with the rest looked up from reference TRBV9 and TRBJ2-3, is DSGVTQTPKHLITATGQRVTLRCSPRSGDLSVYWYQQSLDQGLQFLIQYYNGEERAKGNILERFSAQQFPDLHSELNLSSLELGDSALYFCASSARLAADTQYFGPGTRLTVL.

The chain carries TRBV30 and TRBJ2-2; TRBD2 agrees at 9 bases. The junction had 4 bases not matched to a gene; V was cut back by 4 bases and J by 4 bases. Germline CDR1 reads GTSNPN; CDR2 reads SVGIG (reference sequence). The CDR3 runs 14 residues. CDR3 residues: CAWKLAGITGELFF. As DNA, the CDR3 is TGTGCCTGGAAGCTAGCGGGGATCACCGGGGAGCTGTTTTTT.

The chain couples TRBV5-3 to TRBJ2-7; D is perhaps TRBD1 (6 bases). TRBV5-3 belongs to the ORF category, with a function that is uncertain. CDR3 size: 15 residues. Trimming cost V 1 base and J 4 bases, with 15 bases left between them. The CDR3 coding sequence is TGTGCCAGAAGCTTGTCAGGGGTCCTCTGGTACGAGCAGTACTTC. Translation: CARSLSGVLWYEQYF.

This chain joins TRBV30 and TRBJ2-3; D not certain. The CDR3 loop spans 14 amino acids. The germline V and J ends were trimmed by 2 bases and 1 base, with 10 bases remaining between them. In germline, CDR1 is GTSNPN, CDR2 SVGIG (reference sequence). The CDR3 spells CAWSITDRTDTQYF. For the CDR3, the DNA is TGTGCCTGGAGTATTACAGACCGCACAGATACGCAGTATTTT.

The chain carries TRBV28 and TRBJ1-5, with D perhaps TRBD1 (5 bases). The CDR3 spans 14 residues. Trimming stripped 1 base from V and 5 bases from J, with 9 bases between. Germline loops: CDR1 MDHEN, CDR2 SYDVKM. The CDR3 sequence is CASSLSPGDQPQHF. The CDR3 region has the DNA TGTGCCAGCAGTTTATCCCCGGGGGATCAGCCCCAGCATTTT.

The V call is TRBV3-1 (or the pseudogene TRBV3-2), the J call TRBJ2-3, with TRBD2 matching over 11 bases. Unmatched junction bases numbered 16, after V lost 4 bases and J lost 4 bases. Germline V gives CDR1 LGHDT, CDR2 YNNKEL (reference sequence). This CDR3 has 19 residues. CDR3 loop: CASSLSVLAGGSRADTQYF. DNA of the CDR3: TGTGCCAGCAGCCTTTCGGTGCTAGCGGGAGGCAGTAGGGCAGATACGCAGTATTTT.

The genes are TRBV28 and TRBJ2-7; the match to TRBD2 covers 13 bases. Trimming removed 6 bases from V and 1 base from J; junction bases left unmatched: 9. CDR3 length: 17 amino acids. Germline V CDR1 and CDR2: MDHEN, SYDVKM. This CDR3 reads CASSSRPGLAGSYEQYF. The CDR3 DNA reads TGTGCCAGCAGCTCCAGGCCGGGACTAGCGGGGTCCTACGAGCAGTACTTC.

The gene calls are TRBV11-2 and TRBJ2-4; 13 bases map to TRBD2. Germline trimming cut 5 bases from V and 6 bases from J; bases unmatched to any gene: 10. Per germline, CDR1 SGHAT and CDR2 FQNNGV. The CDR3 is 17 residues long. In DNA form, the CDR3 reads TGTGCCAGCAGCACCAGGACTAGCGGGAGTCTGCGAAACATTCAGTACTTC. It specifies CASSTRTSGSLRNIQYF.

This chain connects TRBV5-1 to TRBJ1-1, with 8 bases aligning to TRBD1. V shed 4 bases, J shed 3 bases, and the junction held 2 bases outside the gene matches. Germline CDR1 SGHRS, CDR2 YFSETQ. The CDR3 runs to 13 residues. The CDR3 is CASSTDRDTEAFF. The CDR3 DNA is TGCGCCAGCAGCACGGACAGGGACACTGAAGCTTTCTTT.

The V gene is TRBV7-8, the J gene TRBJ1-5; TRBD1 matches 7 bases. Unmatched junction bases numbered 4, after V lost 3 bases and J lost 5 bases. The CDR3 contains 14 residues. The germline V gene has CDR1 SGHVS and CDR2 FQNEAQ. The CDR3: CASSLAGQYQPQHF. Here the CDR3 DNA reads TGTGCCAGCAGCTTGGCGGGACAGTATCAGCCCCAGCATTTT.

V gene TRBV28 combines with J gene TRBJ2-1, with 7 bases lining up with TRBD1. The CDR3 is made up of 17 amino acids. Germline CDR1 MDHEN, CDR2 SYDVKM. Trimming removed 5 bases from V and 0 bases from J; junction bases left unmatched: 10. CDR3 sequence reads: CASSIRQGPISYNEQFF. CDR3 nucleotide sequence: TGTGCCAGCAGTATCCGACAGGGCCCGATCTCCTACAATGAGCAGTTCTTC.

The V gene is TRBV28, the J gene TRBJ1-2; D ambiguous. CDR1 and CDR2 (germline): MDHEN, SYDVKM. The CDR3 has 15 residues. The germline V and J ends were trimmed by 2 bases and 0 bases, with 10 bases remaining between them. CDR3 sequence (DNA): TGTGCCAGCAGTTTACCCGATCTAGCTAACTATGGCTACACCTTC. Amino acids: CASSLPDLANYGYTF.

The J gene is TRBJ1-1, the V gene TRBV19; D perhaps matches TRBD1 (6 bases). The CDR3 is 17 amino acids. Looked up from germline, CDR1 is LNHDA and CDR2 is SQIVND (reference sequence). Trimming cost V 0 bases and J 0 bases, with 14 bases left between them. The CDR3 loop reads CASSIEKGGDVNTEAFF. Here the CDR3 DNA reads TGTGCCAGTAGTATAGAAAAGGGGGGGGACGTGAACACTGAAGCTTTCTTT.

CDR3 DNA: TGTGCCAGCAGTAAAGGACTAGCCTCCGAGCAGTTCTTC. It yields the protein CASSKGLASEQFF. The rearrangement uses TRBV6-2 or TRBV6-3 and TRBJ2-1, with TRBD2 identical over 8 bases. Germline V CDR1 and CDR2: MNHEY, SVGEGT. Trimming cost V 5 bases and J 10 bases; bases outside gene matches: 7. CDR3 length equals 13 residues.

The gene calls are TRBV7-2 and TRBJ1-5, with D tentatively TRBD1 (5 bases). This CDR3 region has 16 residues. The germline V gene encodes CDR1 SGHTA and CDR2 FQGNSA. Deletions cut 1 base from V and 7 bases from J, with 17 bases between. This CDR3 reads CASSLVGPGVGQPQHF. CDR3 nucleotide sequence: TGTGCCAGCAGCTTAGTGGGTCCGGGGGTAGGCCAGCCCCAGCATTTT.

The genes are TRBV3-1 (or the pseudogene TRBV3-2) and TRBJ2-7, with TRBD2 identical over 9 bases. Trimming removed 0 bases from V and 0 bases from J; junction bases left unmatched: 6. CDR1 is LGHDT and CDR2 is YNNKEL in the germline V gene (reference sequence). This CDR3 spans 17 amino acids. The CDR3 coding sequence is TGTGCCAGCAGCCAAGAATTGGTAGCGGGGGACTCCTACGAGCAGTACTTC. Translation: CASSQELVAGDSYEQYF.

This chain links TRBV7-9 with TRBJ2-2, with a possible D match to TRBD2 (5 bases). V shed 8 bases and J shed 1 base, with 11 bases lying between them. This CDR3 contains 14 residues. Germline lookup yields CDR1 SEHNR and CDR2 FQNEAQ (reference sequence). As DNA, the CDR3 is TGTGCCAGCCTAAACGGACTGAACACCGGGGAGCTGTTTTTT. It is translated as CASLNGLNTGELFF.

J is TRBJ2-3 and V is TRBV7-9, with D tentatively TRBD2 (5 bases). There are 13 residues in the CDR3. Germline V gene lookup returns CDR1 SEHNR and CDR2 FQNEAQ (reference sequence). V lost 5 bases and J 3 bases, leaving 9 bases between the germline ends. The CDR3 loop is CASSRRGTDTQYF. The CDR3 bases are TGTGCCAGCAGCCGACGGGGAACAGATACGCAGTATTTT.

This clone was detected once. The chain recombines TRBV7-2 with TRBJ1-1, with 11 positions matching TRBD1. The ends lost 5 bases at V and 5 bases at J; junction bases unmatched: 7. Germline assignment: CDR1 SGHTA and CDR2 FQGNSA. The CDR3 is 15 amino acids. The CDR3 nucleotides read TGTGCCAGCAGCAGGACAGGGGGCGGTATTACTGAAGCTTTCTTT. Protein sequence: CASSRTGGGITEAFF.

V and J are TRBV6-1 and TRBJ1-5; D remains unclear. The V end was cut by 4 bases, the J end by 4 bases, with 17 bases between. CDR1 and CDR2 from the germline V gene are MNHNS and SASEGT. The CDR3 extends over 16 amino acids. The CDR3 loop is CASSAGLAGVNQPQHF. DNA of the CDR3: TGTGCCAGCAGTGCTGGATTGGCAGGTGTAAATCAGCCCCAGCATTTT.

This chain uses TRBV28 with TRBJ1-1; no firm D call. Trimming shortened V by 6 bases and J by 0 bases, and 11 bases separated the two germline ends. Germline values: CDR1 MDHEN, CDR2 SYDVKM. The length of the CDR3 is 14 residues. The CDR3 DNA reads as TGTGCCAGCAGAGAGGGAGGAATGAACACTGAAGCTTTCTTT. Its translation is CASREGGMNTEAFF.

The chain carries TRBV20-1 and TRBJ2-5; possible D gene TRBD2, 6 bases. V lost 3 bases to trimming and J lost 6 bases, with 11 bases between them. The CDR3 is 12 residues long. The germline V gene encodes CDR1 DFQATT and CDR2 SNEGSKA (reference sequence). CDR3 sequence (DNA): TGCAGTGCTAGTGCGGGGAGAAAGACCCAGTACTTC. Its translation: CSASAGRKTQYF.

V usage is TRBV6-1 and J usage is TRBJ2-3, with 10 bases lining up with TRBD2. This CDR3 comprises 15 residues. Per germline, CDR1 MNHNS and CDR2 SASEGT. V trimming: 2 bases; J trimming: 1 base; junction bases outside the gene matches: 0. This CDR3 is CASSETSGGTDTQYF. CDR3 nucleotide sequence: TGTGCCAGCAGTGAAACTAGCGGGGGCACAGATACGCAGTATTTT.